There are a few counts of the clone carrying this TCR beta chain. Its target is unknown. This entry comes from a study of T-cell reconstitution after alpha-beta-depleted transplantation in children. General study results and limits: About two months after transplant, alpha-beta T cells reportedly came from several hundred expanded graft clones. T-cell counts and diversity at one year post-transplant came mainly from newly produced T cells.

Germline CDR1 and CDR2: MGHRA and YSYEKL. The CDR3 contains 13 residues. Trimming shortened V by 0 bases and J by 8 bases, and 10 bases separated the two germline ends. Preparing the TCRbeta library involved the use of unique molecular identifiers. Using its own MiXCR run on the PCR reads, TCRdb lists one record per CDR3 protein. The table lists about a million distinct CDR3 sequences, roughly 31% of them singletons. The sequence derives from a boy in the first two years of life who had a stem cell transplant for SCID, so the T cells may come from the graft donor. The chain has TRBV4-1 and TRBJ1-2, with D unclear. The sample in question was PBMCs, mostly from graft donor cells, obtained 360 days after TCRalphabeta/CD19-depleted stem cell transplant. CDR3 amino acids: CASSQDETLGYTF. The CDR3 DNA reads TGCGCCAGCAGCCAAGATGAGACACTAGGCTACACCTTC.